This TCR beta chain was captured by sequencing in a study of TIL therapy for anti-PD-1-resistant metastatic lung cancer. Overall study results and limits: Compared with baseline intratumoral T cells, expanded TIL cultures were more clonal and less diverse (approximately 6.6% vs 31%).

Concerning this clone: Its antigen is not identified.

Germline values: CDR1 SGHNT, CDR2 YYREEE (reference sequence). V lost 0 bases and J lost 5, with 8 bases in between. This CDR3 has 13 amino acids. The immunoSEQ assay was v3. Sequencing depth was 2 million to 2.5 million read pairs for survey level, about 5-6 million for deep. Libraries were prepared by immunoSEQ multiplex PCR; TCRdb keeps only in-frame clonotypes and omits some of them. Of more than 90,000 clones in the sample, less than 70% are singletons; the top ten hold 11%. Time point of the sample: pre-treatment sample, taken before nivolumab and TIL therapy. The tumor samples were excised metastases, mostly pleural nodules or supraclavicular lymph nodes. Tumor harvest preceded PD-1/PD-L1 blockade, followed by nivolumab treatment.

This TCR was sampled from a person between 30 and 80 years old with non-small cell lung cancer. This chain uses TRBV5-4 with TRBJ2-5; possibly TRBD1 for D (6 bases). The sample here was tumor tissue, taken at baseline. The CDR3 DNA reads TGTGCCAGCAGCTTGGGGGGGCGGGAGACCCAGTACTTC. This translates into CASSLGGRETQYF.